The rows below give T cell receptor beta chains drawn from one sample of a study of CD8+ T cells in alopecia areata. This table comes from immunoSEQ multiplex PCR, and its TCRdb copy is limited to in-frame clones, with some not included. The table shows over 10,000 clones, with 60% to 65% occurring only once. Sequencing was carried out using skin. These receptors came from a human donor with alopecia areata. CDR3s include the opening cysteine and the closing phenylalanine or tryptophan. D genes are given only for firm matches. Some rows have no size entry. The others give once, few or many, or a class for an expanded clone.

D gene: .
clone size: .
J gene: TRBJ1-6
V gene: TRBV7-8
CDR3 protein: CASSLGSSYNSPLHF
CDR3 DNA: TGTGCCAGCAGCTTAGGGAGTAGCTATAATTCACCCCTCCACTTT

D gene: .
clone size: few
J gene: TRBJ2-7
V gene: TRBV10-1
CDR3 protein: CASSESNSYEQYF
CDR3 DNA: TGCGCCAGCAGTGAGTCGAACAGTTACGAGCAGTACTTC

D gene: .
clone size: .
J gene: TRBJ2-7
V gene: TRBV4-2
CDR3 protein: CASSLDGSKYEQYF
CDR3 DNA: TGTGCCAGCAGCTTAGACGGGAGTAAATACGAGCAGTACTTC

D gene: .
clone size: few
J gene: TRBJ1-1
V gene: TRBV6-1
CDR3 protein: CATRGGMGTEAFF
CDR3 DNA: TGTGCCACCCGAGGGGGGATGGGGACTGAAGCTTTCTTT

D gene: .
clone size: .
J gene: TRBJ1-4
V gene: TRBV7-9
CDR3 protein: CASSLEGHSWFF
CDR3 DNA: TGTGCCAGCAGCTTAGAAGGACACTCTTGGTTTTTT

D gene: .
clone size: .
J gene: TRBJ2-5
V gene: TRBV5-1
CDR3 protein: CASSLGSQETQYF
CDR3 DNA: TGCGCCAGCAGCTTGGGCAGTCAAGAGACCCAGTACTTC

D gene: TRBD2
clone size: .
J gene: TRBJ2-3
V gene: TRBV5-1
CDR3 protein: CASSFMGLADYTQYF
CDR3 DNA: TGCGCCAGCAGCTTTATGGGACTAGCGGATTATACGCAGTATTTT

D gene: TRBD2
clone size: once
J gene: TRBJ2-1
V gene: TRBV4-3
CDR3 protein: CASSQDFLADQRGINNEQFF
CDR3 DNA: TGCGCCAGCAGCCAAGATTTTTTAGCCGACCAGCGGGGTATTAACAATGAGCAGTTCTTC

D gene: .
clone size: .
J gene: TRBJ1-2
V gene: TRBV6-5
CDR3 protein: CASSYSTGQGGYTF
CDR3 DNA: TGTGCCAGCAGTTATTCGACAGGCCAAGGGGGCTACACCTTC

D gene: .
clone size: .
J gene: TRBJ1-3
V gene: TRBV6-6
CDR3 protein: CASSYSVVTSDTIYF
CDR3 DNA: TGTGCCAGCAGTTACTCGGTAGTAACAAGCGACACCATATATTTT

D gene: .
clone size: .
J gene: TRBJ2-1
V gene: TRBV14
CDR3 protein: CASSHPGLKKDNEQFF
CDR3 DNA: TGTGCCAGCAGCCACCCGGGACTGAAAAAGGACAATGAGCAGTTCTTC

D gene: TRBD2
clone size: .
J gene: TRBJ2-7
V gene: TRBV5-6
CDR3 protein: CASSLIAGPPEQYF
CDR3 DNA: TGTGCCAGCAGCTTGATAGCGGGGCCCCCGGAGCAGTACTTC

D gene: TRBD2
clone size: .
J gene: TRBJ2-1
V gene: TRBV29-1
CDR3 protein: CSALLLAGLYNEQFF
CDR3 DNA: TGCAGCGCCCTCTTACTAGCGGGCCTTTACAATGAGCAGTTCTTC

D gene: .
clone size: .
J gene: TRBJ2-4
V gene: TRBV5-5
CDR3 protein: CASSTLALGGLQQAKNIQYF
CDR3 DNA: TGTGCCAGCAGCACGTTAGCCCTTGGGGGGTTGCAACAAGCCAAAAACATTCAGTACTTC

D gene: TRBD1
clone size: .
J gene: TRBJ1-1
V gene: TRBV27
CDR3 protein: CASSLAGQVNTEAFF
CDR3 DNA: TGTGCCAGCAGTTTAGCAGGACAGGTTAACACTGAAGCTTTCTTT

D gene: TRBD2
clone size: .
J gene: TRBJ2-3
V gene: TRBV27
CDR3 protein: CASSLLAGGQPDTQYF
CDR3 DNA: TGTGCCAGCAGTTTATTAGCGGGGGGGCAGCCAGATACGCAGTATTTT